Presented here are 8 T cell receptor beta chains from one specimen sequenced in a study of T cells after yellow fever vaccination. TCRdb reanalysed the 5' RACE reads using MiXCR and keeps one entry per CDR3 protein. The sample consists of roughly 170,000 distinct CDR3 sequences, around 9.7% of them appearing once. Specimen: CD8+ T cells sorted from PBMCs, collected 45 days after the yellow fever booster vaccination. All receptors come from a man aged 18 to 30 who received the YFV17D yellow fever vaccine.

The DNA for the CDR3 is TGCGCCAGCAGCCAAGGCAGCACCGGGGAGCTGTTTTTT. Protein: CASSQGSTGELFF. The J gene is TRBJ2-2, the V gene TRBV4-1; the D is unclear. The CDR3 extends over 13 amino acids. Trimming left V 1 base short and J 4 bases short, with 4 bases between. The germline V gene encodes CDR1 MGHRA and CDR2 YSYEKL.

In its sample, this clonotype was seen many times. J is TRBJ2-2 and V is TRBV27; TRBD1 agrees at 9 bases. This CDR3 contains 14 residues. Germline V gives CDR1 MNHEY, CDR2 SMNVEV (reference sequence). V gave up 5 bases and J gave up 5 bases; unmatched junction bases: 3. CDR3 residues: CASSDRGRTGELFF. CDR3 nucleotides: TGTGCCAGCAGTGACAGGGGGAGAACCGGGGAGCTGTTTTTT.

The V call is TRBV6-2 or TRBV6-3, the J call TRBJ2-7; 7 positions match TRBD1. V shed 2 bases and J 5 bases; nucleotides not matched to a gene: 12. Germline assignment: CDR1 MNHEY and CDR2 SVGEGT. The CDR3 sequence is 16 residues long. Here the CDR3 DNA reads TGTGCCAGCAGTTACGGGACGGACAGGCGGGTCCACGAGCAGTACGTC. The encoded protein is CASSYGTDRRVHEQYV.

This clonotype has at least ten counts. The V gene is TRBV16, the J gene TRBJ2-3; 7 bases are a match to TRBD1. The CDR3 loop spans 16 amino acids. After removal of 0 bases from V and 2 bases from J, the junction contained 5 bases not matched to a gene. Germline CDR1 KGHSY, CDR2 FQNENV. The CDR3 reads CASSQSIGGVTDTQYF. As DNA, the CDR3 is TGTGCCAGCAGCCAATCCATAGGGGGCGTCACAGATACGCAGTATTTT.

This clonotype showed up many times. The chain recombines TRBV4-1 with TRBJ2-1; D is uncertain. Deletions cut 6 bases from V and 0 bases from J, with 9 bases between. The CDR3 consists of 14 residues. Looked up from germline, CDR1 is MGHRA and CDR2 is YSYEKL. The CDR3 nucleotides read TGCGCCAGCAGTAATTATCACTCCTACAATGAGCAGTTCTTC. Its protein product is CASSNYHSYNEQFF.

At least ten counts were recorded for this clonotype. The genes are TRBV28 and TRBJ2-3; no clear D gene. In germline, CDR1 is MDHEN, CDR2 SYDVKM. V gave up 5 bases and J gave up 0 bases, with 6 bases separating them. This CDR3 spans 13 amino acids. DNA of the CDR3: TGTGCCAGCAGTCCCATTAGCACAGATACGCAGTATTTT. It encodes CASSPISTDTQYF.

This clonotype was seen more than once but under ten times. V usage is TRBV6-5 and J usage is TRBJ1-2; D ambiguous. Germline CDR1 and CDR2: MNHEY and SVGAGI. V was cut by 0 bases and J by 2 bases, with 10 bases left in between. This CDR3 is built from 15 residues. The CDR3 region is CASSYSATSNYGYTF. DNA for the CDR3: TGTGCCAGCAGTTACTCCGCCACTTCCAACTATGGCTACACCTTC.

V and J are TRBV5-1 and TRBJ1-5, with 9 bases fitting TRBD1. The CDR3 consists of 15 residues. Losses at the gene ends were 4 bases for V and 6 bases for J; bases not matched to a gene: 8. Germline assignment: CDR1 SGHRS and CDR2 YFSETQ. As DNA, the CDR3 is TGCGCCAGCAGCATCACGACAGGGGGAGGTCAGCCCCAGCATTTT. Its translation: CASSITTGGGQPQHF. Together with reference TRBV5-1 and TRBJ1-5, the CDR3 gives the full variable domain: KAGVTQTPRYLIKTRGQQVTLSCSPISGHRSVSWYQQTPGQGLQFLFEYFSETQRNKGNFPGRFSGRQFSNSRSEMNVSTLELGDSALYLCASSITTGGGQPQHFGDGTRLSIL.